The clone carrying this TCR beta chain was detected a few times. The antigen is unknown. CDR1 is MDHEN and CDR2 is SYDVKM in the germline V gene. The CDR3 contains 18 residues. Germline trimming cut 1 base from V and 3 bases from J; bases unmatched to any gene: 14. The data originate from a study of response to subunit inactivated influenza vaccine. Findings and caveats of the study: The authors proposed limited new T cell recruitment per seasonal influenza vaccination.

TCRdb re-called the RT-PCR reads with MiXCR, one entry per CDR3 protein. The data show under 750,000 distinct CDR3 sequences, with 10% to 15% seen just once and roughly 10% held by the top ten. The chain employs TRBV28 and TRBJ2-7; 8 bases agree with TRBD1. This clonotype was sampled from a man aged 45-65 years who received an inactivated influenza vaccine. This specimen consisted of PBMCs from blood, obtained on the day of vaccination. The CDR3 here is CASSLLPRTGNLNYEQYF. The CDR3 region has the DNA TGTGCCAGCAGTTTATTGCCCCGGACAGGGAATTTGAACTACGAGCAGTACTTC.